The 10 T cell receptor beta chains below come from one sample, sequenced in a study of vaccination effects on CD4 cells after COVID-19. TCRdb's table, derived via immunoSEQ multiplex PCR, lists solely in-frame clones and lacks some. The sample records tens of thousands of clones, just under 75% being singletons. Expansion with viral peptide pools was applied to antigen-specific CD4+ T cells by the ViraFEST assay prior to sequencing. Cells that had been cultured for less than eleven days were the source of isolated CD4+ T cells. By PCR, the person was confirmed to have had SARS-CoV-2 infection between March and December 2020. Antigens for these TCRs are unknown. The sample consisted of CD4+ T cells from PBMCs cultured with a peptide pool, taken before COVID-19 vaccination. Every receptor here comes from a human donor who had a prior SARS-CoV-2 infection.

This clone was found a few times. CDR3: CASSDPRAGIYEQYF. Written as DNA, the CDR3 is TGTGCCAGCAGTGATCCAAGGGCAGGAATCTACGAGCAGTACTTC. V usage is TRBV6-1 and J usage is TRBJ2-7; D is unclear. The CDR3 consists of 15 residues. Germline V gives CDR1 MNHNS, CDR2 SASEGT. V was shortened by 3 bases and J by 3 bases, with 15 bases between the two germline ends.

The rearrangement links TRBV30 to TRBJ2-2; the D is unclear. The CDR3 is 14 amino acids. V was clipped by 2 bases and J by 5 bases, with 12 bases between them. Per the germline V gene, CDR1 is GTSNPN and CDR2 is SVGIG (reference sequence). Here the CDR3 reads CAWSRALRTGELFF. DNA of the CDR3: TGTGCCTGGAGTAGGGCATTAAGGACCGGGGAGCTGTTTTTT.

The chain uses TRBV18 and TRBJ2-3; 11 positions match TRBD2. The CDR3 contains 16 residues. V shed 5 bases, J shed 4 bases, and the junction held 8 bases outside the gene matches. Germline V lookup: CDR1 KGHSH, CDR2 LQKENI. The CDR3 protein is CASSTIAGGPSDTQYF. The CDR3 DNA is TGTGCCAGCTCAACCATAGCGGGGGGGCCTTCAGATACGCAGTATTTT.

V usage is TRBV28 and J usage is TRBJ1-3; no definite D call. Trimming removed 9 bases at V and 2 bases at J, with 11 bases between. The germline gives CDR1 MDHEN, CDR2 SYDVKM. The CDR3 spans 13 residues. CDR3 nucleotide sequence: TGTGCCAGTGCAGAAGCTCCTGGAAACACCATATATTTT. Translating it yields CASAEAPGNTIYF.

The rearrangement links TRBV5-6 to TRBJ1-5, with 7 bases fitting TRBD1. V was pared by 1 base and J by 6 bases, with 10 bases of the junction left unmatched. This CDR3 contains 16 residues. Germline V gene lookup returns CDR1 SGHDT and CDR2 YYEEEE. CDR3 DNA sequence: TGTGCCAGCAGCTTGAAACAGGGGCTACGGGGTCAGCCCCAGCATTTT. It specifies CASSLKQGLRGQPQHF. The full variable domain, completed using reference TRBV5-6 and TRBJ1-5, is DAGVTQSPTHLIKTRGQQVTLRCSPKSGHDTVSWYQQALGQGPQFIFQYYEEEERQRGNFPDRFSGHQFPNYSSELNVNALLLGDSALYLCASSLKQGLRGQPQHFGDGTRLSIL.

This chain connects TRBV7-3 to TRBJ2-1; 7 bases align to TRBD1. Germline CDR1 is SGHTA and CDR2 is FQGTGA. The CDR3 consists of 15 residues. Germline trimming cut 2 bases from V and 6 bases from J; bases unmatched to any gene: 7. For the CDR3, the DNA is TGTGCCAGCAGCTTAGTACAGGGGAATAGCAATGAGCAGTTCTTC. Translation gives CASSLVQGNSNEQFF.

This clone was counted a single time. The V and J genes are TRBV14 and TRBJ2-5; 7 bases are a match to TRBD1. This CDR3 spans 15 amino acids. Losses at the gene ends were 3 bases for V and 4 bases for J; bases not matched to a gene: 8. Germline CDR1 reads SGHDN; CDR2 reads FVKESK. CDR3 protein: CASSHLRQGGETQYF. CDR3 DNA: TGTGCCAGCAGCCACTTAAGACAGGGCGGAGAGACCCAGTACTTC.

The chain uses TRBV7-2 and TRBJ2-5, with 11 bases identical to TRBD2. Trimming took 3 bases from V and 4 from J; bases not matched to a gene: 7. Germline lookup yields CDR1 SGHTA and CDR2 FQGNSA. CDR3 length: 16 amino acids. The CDR3 DNA follows: TGTGCCAGCAGCTTTGGTCTAGCGGGAGGATTAGAGACCCAGTACTTC. This sequence encodes CASSFGLAGGLETQYF. Filled out from reference TRBV7-2 and TRBJ2-5, the complete variable domain reads GAGVSQSPSNKVTEKGKDVELRCDPISGHTALYWYRQSLGQGLEFLIYFQGNSAPDKSGLPSDRFSAERTGGSVSTLTIQRTQQEDSAVYLCASSFGLAGGLETQYFGPGTRLLVL.

The chain carries TRBV11-2 and TRBJ2-2; D gene unclear. This CDR3 has 12 residues. The germline CDR1 and CDR2 sequences are SGHAT and FQNNGV. The V end lost 1 base, the J end lost 7 bases, and 4 bases lay between the germline ends. CDR3 amino acids: CASSLGVGELFF. The CDR3 DNA reads as TGTGCCAGCAGCTTAGGGGTCGGGGAGCTGTTTTTT.

CDR3 coding DNA: TGTGCCAGCAGCTTGCTTGGGGGGCGCAACTATGGCTACACCTTC. It yields the protein CASSLLGGRNYGYTF. The chain recombines TRBV7-9 with TRBJ1-2, with D tentatively TRBD1 (6 bases). The CDR3 is 15 residues long. V shed 3 bases and J shed 2 bases, with 13 bases lying between them. From germline, CDR1 is SEHNR and CDR2 FQNEAQ (reference sequence).